A selection of T cell receptor beta chains follows, all from one sample in a study of tumor-infiltrating lymphocytes in localized non-small cell lung cancer. The method was immunoSEQ multiplex PCR; TCRdb's version includes in-frame clones alone and lacks a portion of them. The sample has 3,600 or so clones, 60% to 85% seen once. Sample: uninvolved lung tissue not adjacent to the tumor. The origin of the receptors is a human donor with non-small cell lung cancer. Each CDR3 is given with its conserved first and last residue. D genes are given only for firm matches. The listing skips clone size in some rows; elsewhere it reads once, few, many or a size class.

abundance	v_gene	len	j_gene	d_gene	CDR3nt	CDR3aa
-	TRBV28	13	TRBJ1-1	-	TGTGCCAGCAGTTCTCGGACACGCACTGAAGCTTTCTTT	CASSSRTRTEAFF
few	TRBV4-3	15	TRBJ1-2	-	TGCGCCAGCAGCCAAGATCCAGGGAGGGAGTATGGCTACACCTTC	CASSQDPGREYGYTF
once	TRBV25-1	12	TRBJ1-1	TRBD1	TGTGCCAGCAGTGAATCAGGACAGGGGACTTTCTTT	CASSESGQGTFF
-	TRBV7-8	14	TRBJ1-1	-	TGTGCCAGCAGCTTAGGGGGGGGAAACACTGAAGCTTTCTTT	CASSLGGGNTEAFF
-	TRBV18	17	TRBJ2-3	TRBD1	TGTGCCAGCTCATCAGGGCTGGGACAGTCAAGGACAGATACGCAGTATTTT	CASSSGLGQSRTDTQYF
-	TRBV6-1	14	TRBJ1-5	TRBD1	TGTGCCAGCAGTGAAGATACCGCGGGACAGGCGCCCCATTTT	CASSEDTAGQAPHF
-	TRBV2	13	TRBJ1-5	TRBD1	TGTGCCAGCAGTGGGACAGGAAATCAGCCCCAGCATTTT	CASSGTGNQPQHF
once	TRBV18	15	TRBJ1-1	TRBD1	TGTGCCAGCTCACCCGGCCAGCAGGGGGGGACTGAAGCTTTCTTT	CASSPGQQGGTEAFF
-	TRBV5-4	16	TRBJ2-3	-	TGTGCCAGCAGCTTGGATGACGACAGGTACACAGATACGCAGTATTTT	CASSLDDDRYTDTQYF
-	TRBV28	15	TRBJ1-5	-	TGTGCCAGCAGTTTCCCGGACAGCATAAATCAGCCCCAGCATTTT	CASSFPDSINQPQHF
-	TRBV18	15	TRBJ1-3	-	TGTGCCAGCTCACCACAGACCGATCCCGGAAACACCATATATTTT	CASSPQTDPGNTIYF
medium-sized	TRBV7-2	14	TRBJ2-7	TRBD2	TGTGCCAGCAGCCGTAGCGGGAGCGCCTACGAGCAGTACTTC	CASSRSGSAYEQYF
-	TRBV27	14	TRBJ2-7	-	TGTGCCAGCAGGACCATCGACAGCGACTACGAGCAGTACTTC	CASRTIDSDYEQYF
-	TRBV30	14	TRBJ2-3	-	TGTGCCTGGAGTCCTTCTCTCGGGGCAGATACGCAGTATTTT	CAWSPSLGADTQYF
-	TRBV5-1	13	TRBJ1-1	-	TGCGCCAGCAACGGCGCACTGAACACTGAAGCTTTCTTT	CASNGALNTEAFF
-	TRBV5-1	18	TRBJ1-4	-	TGCGCCAGCAGCTCCGGGGCAGGGCCCAATCCATTTAATGAAAAACTGTTTTTT	CASSSGAGPNPFNEKLFF
-	TRBV10-2	13	TRBJ1-1	-	TGCGCCAGCAGTGAGTCGCCCGACAACGGGGCTTTCTTT	CASSESPDNGAFF
few	TRBV25-1	15	TRBJ1-2	TRBD1	TGTGCCAGCAGTGAAACAGGGGGCGTCGGCTATGGCTACACCTTC	CASSETGGVGYGYTF
-	TRBV7-2	14	TRBJ2-1	-	TGTGCCAGCAGCTATTTAGTTGGGGCGGATGAGCAGTTCTTC	CASSYLVGADEQFF
-	TRBV7-9	12	TRBJ2-2	TRBD1	TGTGCCAGCAGGCCGGCAGGGGGCGAGCTGTTTTTT	CASRPAGGELFF
-	TRBV7-9	16	TRBJ1-1	-	TGTGCCAGCAGCTTTGACCGGGCCCGAGGGTTCACTGAAGCTTTCTTT	CASSFDRARGFTEAFF
-	TRBV7-8	20	TRBJ2-1	TRBD2	TGTGCCAGCAGCTTATGGCTCGGCGGGAGGGCCCCGGGAGGGTACAATGAGCAGTTCTTC	CASSLWLGGRAPGGYNEQFF
large	TRBV2	14	TRBJ2-7	-	TGTGCCAGCAGTGAATCCAGTAGTATGGACGAGCAGTACTTC	CASSESSSMDEQYF
-	TRBV5-4	13	TRBJ2-1	TRBD1	TGTGCCAGCAGGGGACAGGTGTGGGGTGAGCAGTTCTTC	CASRGQVWGEQFF
once	TRBV14	13	TRBJ1-4	-	TGTGCCAGCAGCTCCGGGTCCACGGAAAAACTGTTTTTT	CASSSGSTEKLFF
few	TRBV15	16	TRBJ2-1	-	TGTGCCACCAGCAGAGATCGAGACGTGTCCTACAATGAGCAGTTCTTC	CATSRDRDVSYNEQFF
large	TRBV9	15	TRBJ1-1	TRBD1	TGTGCCAGCAGCGTAACGGGACAGAGGAGCACTGAAGCTTTCTTT	CASSVTGQRSTEAFF
few	TRBV10-3	16	TRBJ2-2	TRBD2	TGTGCCATCAGTGGACTAGCGGGAGGTGTCACCGGGGAGCTGTTTTTT	CAISGLAGGVTGELFF
few	TRBV5-5	16	TRBJ2-3	-	TGTGCCAGCAGCTTGAAGTACAGCATTAGCACAGATACGCAGTATTTT	CASSLKYSISTDTQYF
once	TRBV11-3	13	TRBJ2-2	-	TGTGCCAGCAGCGCGAGGCCCATACGGGAGCTGTTTTTT	CASSARPIRELFF
-	TRBV5-6	14	TRBJ2-3	-	TGTGCCAGCAGCCTAAGGGACCCAACACATACGCAGTATTTT	CASSLRDPTHTQYF
-	TRBV11-2	12	TRBJ2-7	-	TGTGCCAGCAGCTTTATCGTAGGTGAGCAGTACTTC	CASSFIVGEQYF
-	TRBV20-1	9	TRBJ1-1	-	TGCAGTGCCCCCCCTGAAGCTTTCTTT	CSAPPEAFF
-	TRBV5-1	15	TRBJ1-1	-	TGCGCCAGCAGCTTGAACGGGGGCAGTGGCACTGAAGCTTTCTTT	CASSLNGGSGTEAFF
-	TRBV10-3	12	TRBJ2-1	-	TGTGCCATCAGTGAAATGAGCAATGAGCAGTTCTTC	CAISEMSNEQFF
-	TRBV5-1	11	TRBJ2-3	-	TGCGCCAGCAGCTTAGGAAATACGCAGTATTTT	CASSLGNTQYF
-	TRBV12-5	13	TRBJ1-4	TRBD1	TGTGCTAGTGCCCGGGACAGGGATGAAAAACTGTTTTTT	CASARDRDEKLFF
-	TRBV2	17	TRBJ2-2	-	TGTGCCAGCAGTGACCCGAGGCGGGTATCGAACACCGGGGAGCTGTTTTTT	CASSDPRRVSNTGELFF
-	TRBV7-2	11	TRBJ2-7	-	TGTGCCAGCAGCCATGGGTACGAGCAGTACTTC	CASSHGYEQYF
-	TRBV27	15	TRBJ2-3	TRBD2	TGTGCCAGCAGCATAGCGGGACCTGCCAGTGATACGCAGTATTTT	CASSIAGPASDTQYF
few	TRBV2	15	TRBJ2-7	-	TGTGCCAGCAGTGAAGCGCTCGGCAGGGTCCACGAGCAGTACTTC	CASSEALGRVHEQYF
few	TRBV16	16	TRBJ2-7	TRBD2	TGTGCCAGCAGCCAACAGCGGGGGGCCCTATCCTACGAGCAGTACTTC	CASSQQRGALSYEQYF
-	TRBV6-5	14	TRBJ1-1	-	TGTGCCAGCAGGGTCGAGATCATGAACACTGAAGCTTTCTTT	CASRVEIMNTEAFF
-	TRBV5-1	13	TRBJ2-7	-	TGCGCCAGCAGCCGCGAGGGCTCCTACGAGCAGTACTTC	CASSREGSYEQYF
-	TRBV5-1	14	TRBJ2-5	TRBD2	TGCGCCAGCACCCAGACTAGCGGGGGAGAGACCCAGTACTTC	CASTQTSGGETQYF
-	TRBV6-5	15	TRBJ1-1	-	TGTGCCAGCAGTACGGCACAGGGAGGAGGCACTGAAGCTTTCTTT	CASSTAQGGGTEAFF
once	TRBV4-2	12	TRBJ1-4	-	TGTGCCAGCAGCCAAGATCGTGAAAAACTGTTTTTT	CASSQDREKLFF
-	TRBV27	14	TRBJ2-7	TRBD2	TGTGCCAGCAGCTCAGGGACTAGCTCCTACGAGCAGTACTTC	CASSSGTSSYEQYF
-	TRBV18	15	TRBJ1-2	-	TGTGCCAGCTCACCACCAACTCGGGACATCTATGGCTACACCTTC	CASSPPTRDIYGYTF
-	TRBV9	18	TRBJ2-3	-	TGTGCCAGCAGCGTAGGAGATTCAACGGGAACTAGCACAGATACGCAGTATTTT	CASSVGDSTGTSTDTQYF
-	TRBV10-3	15	TRBJ2-3	-	TGTGCCATCAGTGACTACCTAAGGGACGCAGATACGCAGTATTTT	CAISDYLRDADTQYF
-	TRBV11-2	16	TRBJ1-4	-	TGTGCCAGCAGCTTCGGGGCAAGGAGTGGTGGAGAAAAACTGTTTTTT	CASSFGARSGGEKLFF
-	TRBV7-8	16	TRBJ1-2	-	TGTGCCAGCAGCCCCAGGACCAATTCCAAGGACTATGGCTACACCTTC	CASSPRTNSKDYGYTF
-	TRBV18	15	TRBJ2-7	-	TGTGCCAGCTCGCTACCTACGGGCAGGAACTACGAGCAGTACTTC	CASSLPTGRNYEQYF
-	TRBV29-1	15	TRBJ2-7	TRBD1	TGCAGCGTCAAGGTCCCGGGACAGGGTTCGGGCGAGCAGTACTTC	CSVKVPGQGSGEQYF
-	TRBV5-4	15	TRBJ2-7	TRBD1	TGTGCCAGCAGCTTGGGCCGGGACAGCTCCTACGAGCAGTACTTC	CASSLGRDSSYEQYF
-	TRBV11-2	15	TRBJ1-1	-	TGTGCCAGCAGCTTAAGTGGTTTGACCGACACTGAAGCTTTCTTT	CASSLSGLTDTEAFF
-	TRBV4-3	15	TRBJ2-7	TRBD2	TGCGCCAGCAGCCAACGGCTAGCGGGAGGAGACGAGCAGTACTTC	CASSQRLAGGDEQYF
-	TRBV5-1	16	TRBJ1-1	TRBD1	TGCGCCAGCAGCTTGGTAGGGGGCTTGTTGAACACTGAAGCTTTCTTT	CASSLVGGLLNTEAFF
-	TRBV11-2	15	TRBJ2-5	TRBD1	TGTGCCAGCAGCTCACTTACAGGGGGTCAAGAGACCCAGTACTTC	CASSSLTGGQETQYF